Below, 2 T cell receptor beta chains from the same sample are listed, as sequenced in a study of blood T cell repertoires in COVID-19. The protocol was immunoSEQ multiplex PCR, while the TCRdb copy is restricted to in-frame clones and leaves out a portion. The data show around 70,000 clones, around 83% seen once. The sample taken for sequencing was peripheral blood. The receptor set was obtained from a man aged 45 to 65 with acute or convalescent COVID-19.

The V call is TRBV19, the J call TRBJ2-7; possible D gene TRBD2, 5 bases. CDR1 and CDR2 from the germline V gene are LNHDA and SQIVND (reference sequence). V was trimmed by 3 bases and J by 2 bases, leaving 8 bases between them. The length of the CDR3 is 13 residues. The CDR3 coding sequence is TGTGCCAGTAGTATCGAGGGTCCCTACGAGCAGTACTTC. Its translation: CASSIEGPYEQYF. Using reference TRBV19 and TRBJ2-7 for the parts outside the CDR3, the full variable domain is DGGITQSPKYLFRKEGQNVTLSCEQNLNHDAMYWYRQDPGQGLRLIYYSQIVNDFQKGDIAEGYSVSREKKESFPLTVTSAQKNPTAFYLCASSIEGPYEQYFGPGTRLTVT.

The CDR3 reads CASSPSLGGGGYTF. CDR3 nucleotides: TGTGCCAGCAGCCCCAGCCTGGGGGGAGGTGGCTACACCTTC. This chain uses TRBV6-5 with TRBJ1-2; weak D call: TRBD1 (5 bases). The V gene's germline CDR1 is MNHEY and CDR2 SVGAGI. V dropped 6 bases and J dropped 7 bases, with 18 bases sitting between them. The CDR3 extends over 14 amino acids.